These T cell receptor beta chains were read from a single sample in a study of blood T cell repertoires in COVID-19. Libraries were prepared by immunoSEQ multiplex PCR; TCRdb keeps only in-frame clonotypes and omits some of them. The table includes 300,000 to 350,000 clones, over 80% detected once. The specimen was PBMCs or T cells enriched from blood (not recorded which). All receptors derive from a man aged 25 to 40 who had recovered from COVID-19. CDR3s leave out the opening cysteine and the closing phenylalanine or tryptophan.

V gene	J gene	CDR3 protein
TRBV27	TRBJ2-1	ASSLSGYSYNEQF
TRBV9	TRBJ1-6	ASSVDRNNSPLH
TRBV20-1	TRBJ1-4	SATYNEKLF
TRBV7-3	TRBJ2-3	ASSLDSFTDTQY
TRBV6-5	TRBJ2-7	ASSYIGQGSYEQY
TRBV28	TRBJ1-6	ASSLVGGGQGAENSPLH
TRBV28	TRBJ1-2	ASRARGQLNYGYT
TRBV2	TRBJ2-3	ASMGEVRLALFLGTDTQY
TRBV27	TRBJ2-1	ASQRGSGSYNEQF
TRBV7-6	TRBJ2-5	ASSPTGGTGETQY
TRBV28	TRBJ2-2	ASSSTRFVNTGELF
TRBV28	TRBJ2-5	ASSLAGGKETQY
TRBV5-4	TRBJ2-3	ASSLTSGGVTDTQY
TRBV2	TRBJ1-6	ASTYSSYNSPLH
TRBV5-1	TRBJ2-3	ASSLGGLAGGLTDTQY
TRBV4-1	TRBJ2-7	ASSQIMTETYEQY